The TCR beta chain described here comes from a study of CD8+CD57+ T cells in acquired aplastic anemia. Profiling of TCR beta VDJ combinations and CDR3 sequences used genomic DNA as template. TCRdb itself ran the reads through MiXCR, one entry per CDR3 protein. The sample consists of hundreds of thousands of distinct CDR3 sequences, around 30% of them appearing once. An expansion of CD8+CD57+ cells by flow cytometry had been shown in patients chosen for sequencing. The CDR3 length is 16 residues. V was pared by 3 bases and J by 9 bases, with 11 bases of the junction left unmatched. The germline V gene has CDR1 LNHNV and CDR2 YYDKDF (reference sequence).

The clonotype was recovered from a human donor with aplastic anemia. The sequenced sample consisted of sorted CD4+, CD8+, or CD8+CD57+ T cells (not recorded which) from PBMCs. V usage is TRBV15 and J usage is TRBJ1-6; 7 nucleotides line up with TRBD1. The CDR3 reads CATSSYETGQVSPLHF. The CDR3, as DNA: TGTGCCACCAGCAGTTATGAGACAGGGCAGGTTTCACCCCTCCACTTT.